A selection of T cell receptor beta chains follows, all from one sample in a study of cytomegalovirus exposure and HLA in healthy donors. Profiling relied on immunoSEQ multiplex PCR, and the TCRdb table lists in-frame clones only, not all of them. Of over 85,000 clones listed, 76% are singletons. The sequenced sample consisted of PBMCs. These receptors originate from a man younger than 45 in good health and CMV-seropositive. Each CDR3 is given with its conserved first and last residue. Each record gives: J gene, V gene, D gene, clone size, CDR3 DNA, CDR3 protein. The D gene is left open where the match is weak. Expanded clones get a size class; other rows say once, few or many, or leave the size out.

j_gene: TRBJ2-5; v_gene: TRBV11-3; d_gene: TRBD1; abundance: few; CDR3nt: TGTGCCAGCAGCTTAAGCGCCCCCGCGGGACAGGGGGAGACCCAGTACTTC; CDR3aa: CASSLSAPAGQGETQYF
j_gene: TRBJ2-1; v_gene: TRBV29-1; d_gene: TRBD2; abundance: -; CDR3nt: TGCAGCGGTGGCGGGGGAGGAGGATACAATGAGCAGTTCTTC; CDR3aa: CSGGGGGGYNEQFF
j_gene: TRBJ2-1; v_gene: TRBV7-2; d_gene: TRBD2; abundance: -; CDR3nt: TGTGCCAGCAGCTTAGACGGGGGGTACAATGAGCAGTTCTTC; CDR3aa: CASSLDGGYNEQFF
j_gene: TRBJ2-7; v_gene: TRBV25-1; d_gene: -; abundance: -; CDR3nt: TGTGCCACCGGGGGGCGGGTCGAGCAGTACTTC; CDR3aa: CATGGRVEQYF
j_gene: TRBJ2-1; v_gene: TRBV12-5; d_gene: TRBD2; abundance: -; CDR3nt: TGTGCTAGTGGTTTGGGCGGGGGGGCCGGTCGGCAGTTCTTC; CDR3aa: CASGLGGGAGRQFF
j_gene: TRBJ1-2; v_gene: TRBV27; d_gene: TRBD1; abundance: -; CDR3nt: TGTGCCACCTTGGCGGGACAGGGGTCAAGCGGCTACACCTTC; CDR3aa: CATLAGQGSSGYTF
j_gene: TRBJ2-3; v_gene: TRBV7-9; d_gene: -; abundance: -; CDR3nt: TGTGCCAGCCCGGCGCAGTATTTT; CDR3aa: CASPAQYF
j_gene: TRBJ2-7; v_gene: TRBV4-3; d_gene: TRBD1; abundance: -; CDR3nt: TGCGCCAGCAGCCAAGATGCAGGGGGCGCAGCAGACGAGCAGTACTTC; CDR3aa: CASSQDAGGAADEQYF
j_gene: TRBJ2-1; v_gene: TRBV11-3; d_gene: -; abundance: few; CDR3nt: TGTGCCAGCAGCTTAGGGGCAGACAATGAGCAGTTCTTC; CDR3aa: CASSLGADNEQFF
j_gene: TRBJ2-2; v_gene: TRBV10-3; d_gene: -; abundance: -; CDR3nt: TGTGCCATCAGTGAGGGACAGTCGGACACCGGGGAGCTGTTTTTT; CDR3aa: CAISEGQSDTGELFF
j_gene: TRBJ1-5; v_gene: TRBV5-3; d_gene: -; abundance: -; CDR3nt: TGTGCCAGAAGCTCACACGACAGGTTCTTACATCAGCCCCAGCATTTT; CDR3aa: CARSSHDRFLHQPQHF
j_gene: TRBJ1-5; v_gene: TRBV27; d_gene: -; abundance: -; CDR3nt: TGTGCCAGCAGCCAACAATATAGCAATCAGCCCCAGCATTTT; CDR3aa: CASSQQYSNQPQHF
j_gene: TRBJ2-7; v_gene: TRBV27; d_gene: -; abundance: -; CDR3nt: TGTGCCAGCAGGGTACAAGGACATAGCTACGAGCAGTACTTC; CDR3aa: CASRVQGHSYEQYF
j_gene: TRBJ2-5; v_gene: TRBV7-6; d_gene: TRBD2; abundance: -; CDR3nt: TGTGCCAGCAGCTTAGGTCCCGGGACTAGCGGGGAAGAGACCCAGTACTTC; CDR3aa: CASSLGPGTSGEETQYF
j_gene: TRBJ2-7; v_gene: TRBV12-5; d_gene: -; abundance: -; CDR3nt: TGTGCTAGTGGTTTGGTAAACAGAAACTCCTACGAGCAGTACTTC; CDR3aa: CASGLVNRNSYEQYF
j_gene: TRBJ1-5; v_gene: TRBV6-5; d_gene: TRBD1; abundance: few; CDR3nt: TGTGCCAGCAGTCCGGGACAGTATAGCAATCAGCCCCAGCATTTT; CDR3aa: CASSPGQYSNQPQHF
j_gene: TRBJ1-6; v_gene: TRBV7-2; d_gene: TRBD1; abundance: -; CDR3nt: TGTGCCAGCAGCATCCGACAGGGCGGGAATTCACCCCTCCACTTT; CDR3aa: CASSIRQGGNSPLHF
j_gene: TRBJ1-6; v_gene: TRBV27; d_gene: -; abundance: -; CDR3nt: TGTGCCAGCAGTTTAAGAACAGGACCTTATAATTCACCCCTCCACTTT; CDR3aa: CASSLRTGPYNSPLHF
j_gene: TRBJ2-2; v_gene: TRBV15; d_gene: -; abundance: -; CDR3nt: TGTGCCACCAGCAGAGATGTGTTCAGGTCGAACACCGGGGAGCTGTTTTTT; CDR3aa: CATSRDVFRSNTGELFF
j_gene: TRBJ1-5; v_gene: TRBV2; d_gene: -; abundance: -; CDR3nt: TGTGCCAGCAGTGGACAGCTCAATAGCAATCAGCCCCAGCATTTT; CDR3aa: CASSGQLNSNQPQHF
j_gene: TRBJ2-1; v_gene: TRBV19; d_gene: TRBD2; abundance: -; CDR3nt: TGTGCCAGTAGTATTAGAGCGGGGTCCAATGAGCAGTTCTTC; CDR3aa: CASSIRAGSNEQFF
j_gene: TRBJ1-1; v_gene: TRBV30; d_gene: -; abundance: once; CDR3nt: TGTGCCTGGAGTGGTCCTGTGTTGAACACTGAAGCTTTCTTT; CDR3aa: CAWSGPVLNTEAFF
j_gene: TRBJ1-4; v_gene: TRBV7-6; d_gene: -; abundance: -; CDR3nt: TGTGCCAGCAGCTTAGGTTGGCAGGGTAATGAAAAACTGTTTTTT; CDR3aa: CASSLGWQGNEKLFF
j_gene: TRBJ1-5; v_gene: TRBV5-1; d_gene: -; abundance: -; CDR3nt: TGCGCCAGCACCAACCCGGGGGGTAAAGATTATAGCAATCAGCCCCAGCATTTT; CDR3aa: CASTNPGGKDYSNQPQHF
j_gene: TRBJ1-2; v_gene: TRBV7-9; d_gene: TRBD1; abundance: -; CDR3nt: TGTGCCAGCAGCTCCAGCGGTTGGGGGACAGCTAACTATGGCTACACCTTC; CDR3aa: CASSSSGWGTANYGYTF
j_gene: TRBJ1-2; v_gene: TRBV19; d_gene: -; abundance: once; CDR3nt: TGTGCCAGTAGTATCGAGGGAGGCTATGGCTACACCTTC; CDR3aa: CASSIEGGYGYTF
j_gene: TRBJ1-2; v_gene: TRBV7-2; d_gene: -; abundance: -; CDR3nt: TGTGCCAGCAGCTTAACCCTTTGGGGGGGCGGGACCTATGGCTACACCTTC; CDR3aa: CASSLTLWGGGTYGYTF
j_gene: TRBJ1-2; v_gene: TRBV28; d_gene: -; abundance: few; CDR3nt: TGTGCCAGCCATACAGAAGCCAACTATGGCTACACCTTC; CDR3aa: CASHTEANYGYTF
j_gene: TRBJ1-6; v_gene: TRBV19; d_gene: -; abundance: -; CDR3nt: TGTGCCAGTACGGCCAGGGCAGCCTCCTATAATTCACCCCTCCACTTT; CDR3aa: CASTARAASYNSPLHF
j_gene: TRBJ1-5; v_gene: TRBV9; d_gene: TRBD1; abundance: -; CDR3nt: TGTGCCAGCAGCCCGAAAGGAGGGACAGGGAACGGAAATCAGCCCCAGCATTTT; CDR3aa: CASSPKGGTGNGNQPQHF
j_gene: TRBJ2-1; v_gene: TRBV15; d_gene: TRBD1; abundance: few; CDR3nt: TGTGCCACCAGCGGGACAGCCAATGAGCAGTTCTTC; CDR3aa: CATSGTANEQFF
j_gene: TRBJ2-3; v_gene: TRBV6-6; d_gene: TRBD2; abundance: -; CDR3nt: TGTGCCAGCAGTTTCACTAGCGGGGGGGCAGATACGCAGTATTTT; CDR3aa: CASSFTSGGADTQYF
j_gene: TRBJ1-5; v_gene: TRBV6-1; d_gene: -; abundance: -; CDR3nt: TGTGCCAGCAGTGAAGGGGAGAGGTCTCGACAGCCCCAGCATTTT; CDR3aa: CASSEGERSRQPQHF
j_gene: TRBJ2-3; v_gene: TRBV6-4; d_gene: TRBD1; abundance: -; CDR3nt: TGTGCCAGCGGCTTAACAGGGGAGAGCACAGATACGCAGTATTTT; CDR3aa: CASGLTGESTDTQYF
j_gene: TRBJ2-5; v_gene: TRBV15; d_gene: TRBD2; abundance: -; CDR3nt: TGTGCCACCAGCAGAGGAACGACTAGCGGGAATCAAGAGACCCAGTACTTC; CDR3aa: CATSRGTTSGNQETQYF
j_gene: TRBJ2-7; v_gene: TRBV30; d_gene: -; abundance: -; CDR3nt: TGTGCCTGGAGTGTGGGGGCAGGAACACGTTACGAGCAGTACTTC; CDR3aa: CAWSVGAGTRYEQYF
j_gene: TRBJ1-1; v_gene: TRBV9; d_gene: -; abundance: -; CDR3nt: TGTGCCAGCAGCCCGGGGGGGCTGGGAATGAACACTGAAGCTTTCTTT; CDR3aa: CASSPGGLGMNTEAFF
j_gene: TRBJ1-1; v_gene: TRBV9; d_gene: -; abundance: -; CDR3nt: TGTGCCAGCAGCGGGGCGGGGTACGCTGAAGCTTTCTTT; CDR3aa: CASSGAGYAEAFF
j_gene: TRBJ2-1; v_gene: TRBV7-9; d_gene: TRBD1; abundance: -; CDR3nt: TGTGCCAGCAGCTCCAGACAGGGACAGGAGCAGTTCTTC; CDR3aa: CASSSRQGQEQFF
j_gene: TRBJ1-2; v_gene: TRBV6-6; d_gene: -; abundance: -; CDR3nt: TGTGCCAGCATCAAAGGGGGGGGCCTAGCTAACTATGGCTACACCTTC; CDR3aa: CASIKGGGLANYGYTF
j_gene: TRBJ1-5; v_gene: TRBV19; d_gene: -; abundance: -; CDR3nt: TGTGCCAGTAGTACTCGACAGGAGACGAATCAGCCCCAGCATTTT; CDR3aa: CASSTRQETNQPQHF
j_gene: TRBJ2-1; v_gene: TRBV27; d_gene: -; abundance: few; CDR3nt: TGTGCCAGCAGTTTATCCCCCTTTGATGAGCAGTTCTTC; CDR3aa: CASSLSPFDEQFF
j_gene: TRBJ2-1; v_gene: TRBV4-1; d_gene: -; abundance: -; CDR3nt: TGCGCCAGCAGCCAAGACTACGGGGGTAACCCCTACAATGAGCAGTTCTTC; CDR3aa: CASSQDYGGNPYNEQFF
j_gene: TRBJ1-5; v_gene: TRBV28; d_gene: -; abundance: -; CDR3nt: TGTGCCAGCAGCCCCGACACTAATCAGCCCCAGCATTTT; CDR3aa: CASSPDTNQPQHF
j_gene: TRBJ2-7; v_gene: TRBV7-2; d_gene: TRBD1; abundance: -; CDR3nt: TGTGCCAGCAGCTGGAAAACCTCCGGGACAGGGGATTCCTACGAGCAGTACTTC; CDR3aa: CASSWKTSGTGDSYEQYF
j_gene: TRBJ2-5; v_gene: TRBV18; d_gene: -; abundance: -; CDR3nt: TGTGCCAGCTCACTACTCCAAGAGACCCAGTACTTC; CDR3aa: CASSLLQETQYF
j_gene: TRBJ1-5; v_gene: TRBV7-9; d_gene: -; abundance: -; CDR3nt: TGTTCCAGCAGCTTAGCGGTTGGGGCTCCCGATCAGCCCCAGCATTTT; CDR3aa: CSSSLAVGAPDQPQHF
j_gene: TRBJ1-5; v_gene: TRBV10-3; d_gene: -; abundance: -; CDR3nt: TGTGCCATCAGTGAGTCGACAGTCAATCAGCCCCAGCATTTT; CDR3aa: CAISESTVNQPQHF
j_gene: TRBJ2-2; v_gene: TRBV29-1; d_gene: -; abundance: -; CDR3nt: TGCAGCGTTGAAGAGGGCGGGGCGAACACCGGGGAGCTGTTTTTT; CDR3aa: CSVEEGGANTGELFF
j_gene: TRBJ1-1; v_gene: TRBV5-1; d_gene: -; abundance: -; CDR3nt: TGCGCCAGCAGCTTGGAACCCCTCGGGAACACTGAAGCTTTCTTT; CDR3aa: CASSLEPLGNTEAFF
j_gene: TRBJ1-2; v_gene: TRBV28; d_gene: -; abundance: -; CDR3nt: TGTGCCAGCGAGGGACTCGAATCGGGCTATGGCTACACCTTC; CDR3aa: CASEGLESGYGYTF
j_gene: TRBJ2-7; v_gene: TRBV18; d_gene: -; abundance: -; CDR3nt: TGTGCCAGCTCACATGGGACACCCTACGAGCAGTACTTC; CDR3aa: CASSHGTPYEQYF
j_gene: TRBJ2-5; v_gene: TRBV4-3; d_gene: -; abundance: few; CDR3nt: TGCGCCAGCAGCCAAGATCGCGCGGCCGGGGCCCAGTACTTC; CDR3aa: CASSQDRAAGAQYF
j_gene: TRBJ1-3; v_gene: TRBV7-9; d_gene: -; abundance: few; CDR3nt: TGTGCCAGCAGCGCCCCAGGGGCGCGGGGAAACACCATATATTTT; CDR3aa: CASSAPGARGNTIYF
j_gene: TRBJ2-5; v_gene: TRBV28; d_gene: -; abundance: -; CDR3nt: TGTGCCAGCAGTATGTGGAGTCTTCCCCCCCAAAAGACCCAGTACTTC; CDR3aa: CASSMWSLPPQKTQYF